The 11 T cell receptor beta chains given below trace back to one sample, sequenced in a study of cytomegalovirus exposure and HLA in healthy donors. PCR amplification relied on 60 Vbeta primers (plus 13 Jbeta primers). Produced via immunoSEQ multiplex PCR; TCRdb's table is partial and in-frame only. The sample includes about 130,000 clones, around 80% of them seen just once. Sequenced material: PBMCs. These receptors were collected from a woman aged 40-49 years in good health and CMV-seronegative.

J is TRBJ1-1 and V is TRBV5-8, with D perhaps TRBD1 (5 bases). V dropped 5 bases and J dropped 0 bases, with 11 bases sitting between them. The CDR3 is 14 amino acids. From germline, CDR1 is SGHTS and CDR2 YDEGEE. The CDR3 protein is CASSRGHLNTEAFF. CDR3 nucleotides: TGTGCCAGCAGTCGCGGACACTTGAACACTGAAGCTTTCTTT.

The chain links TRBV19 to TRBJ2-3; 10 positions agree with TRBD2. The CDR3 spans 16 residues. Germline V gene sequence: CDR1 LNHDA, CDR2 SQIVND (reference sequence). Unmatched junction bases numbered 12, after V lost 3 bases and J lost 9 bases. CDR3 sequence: CASSISSGGPLATQYF. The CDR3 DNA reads TGTGCCAGTAGTATCTCTAGCGGGGGTCCCTTGGCAACGCAGTATTTT.

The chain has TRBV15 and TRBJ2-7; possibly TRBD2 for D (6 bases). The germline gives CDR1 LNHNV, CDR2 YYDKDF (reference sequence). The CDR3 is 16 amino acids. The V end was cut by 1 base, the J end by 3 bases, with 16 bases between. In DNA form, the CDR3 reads TGTGCCACCAGCAGAGGCCCAGCCGGCGGGATCTACGAGCAGTACTTC. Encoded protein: CATSRGPAGGIYEQYF.

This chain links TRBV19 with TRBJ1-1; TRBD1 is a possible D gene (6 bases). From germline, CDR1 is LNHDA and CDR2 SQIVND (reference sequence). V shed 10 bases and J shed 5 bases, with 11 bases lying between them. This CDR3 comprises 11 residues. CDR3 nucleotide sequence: TGTGCCACCTCGAGGGGGACTGAAGCTTTCTTT. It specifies CATSRGTEAFF.

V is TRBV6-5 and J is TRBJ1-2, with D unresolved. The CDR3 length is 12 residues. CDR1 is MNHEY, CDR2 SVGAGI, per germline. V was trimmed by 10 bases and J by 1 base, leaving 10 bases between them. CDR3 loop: CATRYGNYGYTF. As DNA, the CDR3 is TGTGCCACCCGGTACGGTAACTATGGCTACACCTTC.

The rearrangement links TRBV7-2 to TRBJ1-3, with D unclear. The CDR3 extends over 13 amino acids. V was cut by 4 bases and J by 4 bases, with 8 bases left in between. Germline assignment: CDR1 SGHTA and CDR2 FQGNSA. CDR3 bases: TGTGCCAGCAGCTCCGTACAGGGAAACACCATATATTTT. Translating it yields CASSSVQGNTIYF.

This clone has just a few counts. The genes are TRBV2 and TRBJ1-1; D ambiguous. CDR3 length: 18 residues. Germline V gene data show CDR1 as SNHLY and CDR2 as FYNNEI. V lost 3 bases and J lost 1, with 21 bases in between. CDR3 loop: CASSDIPGGPAGNTEAFF. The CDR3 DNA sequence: TGTGCCAGCAGTGATATTCCGGGAGGGCCGGCCGGGAACACTGAAGCTTTCTTT.

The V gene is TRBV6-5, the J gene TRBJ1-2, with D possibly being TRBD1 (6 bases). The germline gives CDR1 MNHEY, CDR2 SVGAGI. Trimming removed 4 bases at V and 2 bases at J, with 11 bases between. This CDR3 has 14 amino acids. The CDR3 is CASSSGQFNYGYTF. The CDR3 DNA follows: TGTGCCAGCAGTTCCGGACAGTTCAACTATGGCTACACCTTC.

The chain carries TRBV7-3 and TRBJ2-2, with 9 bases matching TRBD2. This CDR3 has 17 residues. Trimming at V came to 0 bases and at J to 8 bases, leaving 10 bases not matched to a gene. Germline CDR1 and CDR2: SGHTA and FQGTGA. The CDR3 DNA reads TGTGCCAGCAGCTTAACGGATGCGGGAGGGCCGAGTGGGGAGCTGTTTTTT. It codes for CASSLTDAGGPSGELFF. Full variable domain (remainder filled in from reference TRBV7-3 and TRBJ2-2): GAGVSQTPSNKVTEKGKYVELRCDPISGHTALYWYRQSLGQGPEFLIYFQGTGAADDSGLPNDRFFAVRPEGSVSTLKIQRTERGDSAVYLCASSLTDAGGPSGELFFGEGSRLTVL.

CDR3 in amino acids: CASSRWGTGVNEQFF. Written as DNA, the CDR3 is TGCGCCAGCAGCCGATGGGGGACAGGGGTGAATGAGCAGTTCTTC. V gene TRBV5-1 combines with J gene TRBJ2-1; 10 positions match TRBD1. CDR1 is SGHRS and CDR2 is YFSETQ in the germline V gene. This CDR3 comprises 15 residues. V lost 4 bases to trimming and J lost 7 bases; unmatched junction nucleotides: 8.

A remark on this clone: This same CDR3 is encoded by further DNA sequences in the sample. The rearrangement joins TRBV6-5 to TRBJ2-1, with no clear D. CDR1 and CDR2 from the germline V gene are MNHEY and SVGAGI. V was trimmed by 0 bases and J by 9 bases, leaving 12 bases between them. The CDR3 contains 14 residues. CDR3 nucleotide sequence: TGTGCCAGCAGTTACTCGAACCCCACGGGTGAGCAGTTCTTC. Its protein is CASSYSNPTGEQFF.